What follows are 13 T cell receptor beta chains derived from one specimen sequenced in a study of blood T cell repertoires in COVID-19. Profiled with immunoSEQ multiplex PCR; TCRdb holds only in-frame clones, not every one. The sample contains 300,000 or so clones, 80% to 90% of which appear only once. Sequenced input: peripheral blood. The receptors come from a woman between 40 and 50 years old who had recovered from COVID-19.

The chain links TRBV27 to TRBJ2-7; D is unclear. Germline CDR1 MNHEY, CDR2 SMNVEV (reference sequence). The CDR3 extends over 12 amino acids. Trimming removed 4 bases at V and 6 bases at J, with 10 bases between. The CDR3 sequence is CASSSSGLEQYF. DNA of the CDR3: TGTGCCAGCAGTTCATCTGGGCTCGAGCAGTACTTC.

In its sample, this clone was seen once. This chain's CDR3 is CASSQERTGTGFMDEKLFF. CDR3 sequence (DNA): TGCGCCAGCAGCCAAGAAAGGACCGGGACAGGGTTCATGGATGAAAAACTGTTTTTT. The chain carries TRBV4-1 and TRBJ1-4, with 9 bases matching TRBD1. CDR3 length: 19 amino acids. Per germline, CDR1 MGHRA and CDR2 YSYEKL. Trimming cost V 0 bases and J 6 bases; bases outside gene matches: 14.

The V call is TRBV2, the J call TRBJ2-3; D is undetermined. The germline gives CDR1 SNHLY, CDR2 FYNNEI. The CDR3 has 13 amino acids. Trimming left V 2 bases short and J 2 bases short, with 5 bases between. Here the CDR3 DNA reads TGTGCCAGCAGTGAACAGGTCACAGATACGCAGTATTTT. Its protein is CASSEQVTDTQYF.

J is TRBJ2-1 and V is TRBV5-5; 8 bases agree with TRBD1. Per the germline V gene, CDR1 is SGHKS and CDR2 is YYEKEE (reference sequence). J was trimmed by 0 bases and V by 4 bases; bases with no gene match: 6. The CDR3 has 16 residues. The CDR3: CASSQRTGTSYNEQFF. The CDR3 bases are TGTGCCAGCAGCCAAAGGACAGGGACCTCCTACAATGAGCAGTTCTTC.

The chain has TRBV5-1 and TRBJ2-5, with D hard to call. The CDR3 has 16 residues. Trimming left V 2 bases short and J 0 bases short, with 14 bases between. From germline, CDR1 is SGHRS and CDR2 YFSETQ. The CDR3, as DNA: TGCGCCAGCAGCTTAGGCTACGGTAGCCACCAAGAGACCCAGTACTTC. Translating gives CASSLGYGSHQETQYF.

The chain employs TRBV7-9 and TRBJ1-4; TRBD1 aligns across 9 bases. The V and J ends lost 1 base and 8 bases, in that order; junction bases with no gene match: 5. Germline assignment: CDR1 SEHNR and CDR2 FQNEAQ (reference sequence). The CDR3 has 15 residues. The CDR3 reads CASSLGADRGEKLFF. For the CDR3, the DNA is TGTGCCAGCAGCTTAGGAGCCGACAGGGGGGAAAAACTGTTTTTT.

The CDR3, as DNA: TGTGCCAGCAGCCCGTCAGGGGCCTATGGCTACACCTTC. This sequence encodes CASSPSGAYGYTF. The chain recombines TRBV7-3 with TRBJ1-2; tentative D call: TRBD1 (6 bases). CDR1 and CDR2 (germline): SGHTA, FQGTGA. Trimming took 5 bases from V and 4 from J, leaving 11 bases between them. This CDR3 is 13 amino acids long.

The chain links TRBV19 to TRBJ1-5; TRBD1 is a possible D gene (6 bases). Germline CDR1 reads LNHDA; CDR2 reads SQIVND (reference sequence). The CDR3 runs to 17 residues. Trimming pared 3 bases from V and 7 bases from J, leaving 22 bases between. The DNA for the CDR3 is TGTGCCAGTAGTATTAGCTTGGGGGCGCGGGGGGAACAGCCCCAGCATTTT. It codes for CASSISLGARGEQPQHF.

This chain uses TRBV5-6 with TRBJ2-1; maybe TRBD2 (6 bases). Germline-derived CDR1 and CDR2 are SGHDT and YYEEEE. The CDR3 runs 15 residues. Trimming took 4 bases from V and 4 from J, leaving 15 bases between them. The CDR3 DNA sequence: TGTGCCAGCAGCCCATGGGACTCGGAATACAATGAGCAGTTCTTC. Residues: CASSPWDSEYNEQFF.

The DNA for the CDR3 is TGTGCCAGCAGTAACCCAACAGGGGGGTCCTACAATGAGCAGTTCTTC. Its protein product is CASSNPTGGSYNEQFF. This chain links TRBV27 with TRBJ2-1; the match to TRBD1 covers 8 bases. CDR3 size: 16 residues. Trimming removed 5 bases from V and 1 base from J; junction bases left unmatched: 7. Germline-derived CDR1 and CDR2 are MNHEY and SMNVEV (reference sequence).

J is TRBJ2-7 and V is TRBV7-3; 9 bases agree with TRBD1. The ends lost 5 bases at V and 0 bases at J; junction bases unmatched: 5. CDR1 and CDR2 (germline): SGHTA, FQGTGA. This CDR3 comprises 15 residues. CDR3 amino acids: CASSGGQGSSYEQYF. The CDR3 coding sequence is TGTGCCAGCAGCGGAGGACAGGGGTCCTCCTACGAGCAGTACTTC.

This chain connects TRBV18 to TRBJ2-1; TRBD2 matches at 9 bases. The ends lost 2 bases at V and 6 bases at J; junction bases unmatched: 5. This CDR3 comprises 15 residues. Per germline, CDR1 KGHSH and CDR2 LQKENI. The CDR3 protein is CASSPLREGLNEQFF. The CDR3 DNA reads TGTGCCAGCTCACCATTGCGGGAGGGCCTCAATGAGCAGTTCTTC.

The chain is built from TRBV6-5 and TRBJ1-5; weak D call: TRBD1 (6 bases). The V gene's germline CDR1 is MNHEY and CDR2 SVGAGI. The CDR3 runs to 14 residues. V was clipped by 5 bases and J by 9 bases, with 17 bases between them. CDR3 bases: TGTGCCAGCAGTCCCGACAGGACCGGCGGGCCCCAGCATTTT. This translates into CASSPDRTGGPQHF.